These T cell receptor beta chains were read from a single sample in a study of blood T cell repertoires in COVID-19. Libraries were prepared by immunoSEQ multiplex PCR; TCRdb keeps only in-frame clonotypes and omits some of them. In the table there are roughly 98,000 clones, over 75% of which are singletons. The sample was peripheral blood. These TCRs come from a human donor in a cohort sampled during active COVID-19. The CDR3 runs from the conserved cysteine through the conserved F or W. The D gene is left open where the match is weak. Not every row has a clone size; where given, it reads once, few, many or a size class.

j_gene: TRBJ1-1; v_gene: TRBV6-5; len: 12; d_gene: TRBD1; abundance: NA; CDR3aa: CASRRTGGEAFF; CDR3nt: TGTGCCAGCAGGCGTACAGGGGGTGAAGCTTTCTTT
j_gene: TRBJ1-6; v_gene: TRBV30; len: 16; d_gene: NA; abundance: NA; CDR3aa: CAWSPKLSSYNSPLHF; CDR3nt: TGTGCCTGGAGCCCCAAGCTGAGCTCCTATAATTCACCCCTCCACTTT
j_gene: TRBJ1-1; v_gene: TRBV5-4; len: 13; d_gene: NA; abundance: NA; CDR3aa: CASSSRTYTEAFF; CDR3nt: TGTGCCAGCAGCTCGAGGACTTACACTGAAGCTTTCTTT
j_gene: TRBJ2-2; v_gene: TRBV5-1; len: 14; d_gene: NA; abundance: NA; CDR3aa: CASTPGINTGELFF; CDR3nt: TGCGCCAGCACCCCAGGAATAAACACCGGGGAGCTGTTTTTT
j_gene: TRBJ2-3; v_gene: TRBV2; len: 16; d_gene: TRBD2; abundance: NA; CDR3aa: CASSGGSGGSTDTQYF; CDR3nt: TGTGCCAGCAGTGGGGGTAGCGGGGGGTCCACAGATACGCAGTATTTT
j_gene: TRBJ1-1; v_gene: TRBV30; len: 18; d_gene: TRBD1; abundance: NA; CDR3aa: CAWSTRRQGGNRNTEAFF; CDR3nt: TGTGCCTGGAGTACCCGCCGACAGGGGGGTAACAGGAACACTGAAGCTTTCTTT
j_gene: TRBJ1-4; v_gene: TRBV5-6; len: 16; d_gene: NA; abundance: NA; CDR3aa: CASSLFQGVTNEKLFF; CDR3nt: TGTGCCAGCAGCTTGTTTCAGGGTGTAACTAATGAAAAACTGTTTTTT
j_gene: TRBJ2-3; v_gene: TRBV7-7; len: 15; d_gene: NA; abundance: NA; CDR3aa: CASSLRAGQTDTQYF; CDR3nt: TGTGCTAGCAGCCTCCGTGCCGGACAGACAGATACGCAGTATTTT
j_gene: TRBJ2-7; v_gene: TRBV24-1; len: 15; d_gene: TRBD1; abundance: NA; CDR3aa: CATSHLTGVLDEQYF; CDR3nt: TGTGCCACCAGTCACCTTACAGGGGTGTTGGACGAGCAGTACTTC
j_gene: TRBJ2-7; v_gene: TRBV7-3; len: 14; d_gene: NA; abundance: NA; CDR3aa: CASSPEGPWGEQYF; CDR3nt: TGTGCCAGCAGCCCTGAGGGTCCCTGGGGCGAGCAGTACTTC
j_gene: TRBJ2-7; v_gene: TRBV11-2; len: 14; d_gene: TRBD2; abundance: few; CDR3aa: CASSSGLAVYEQYF; CDR3nt: TGTGCCAGCAGCTCGGGACTAGCGGTGTACGAGCAGTACTTC
j_gene: TRBJ2-5; v_gene: TRBV5-1; len: 14; d_gene: NA; abundance: NA; CDR3aa: CASSLGAGQETQYF; CDR3nt: TGCGCCAGCAGCTTGGGGGCAGGGCAAGAGACCCAGTACTTC
j_gene: TRBJ1-6; v_gene: TRBV5-8; len: 17; d_gene: TRBD1; abundance: NA; CDR3aa: CASRTNRGTSYNSPLHF; CDR3nt: TGTGCCAGCCGCACGAACAGGGGTACCTCCTATAATTCACCCCTCCACTTT
j_gene: TRBJ1-2; v_gene: TRBV4-1; len: 15; d_gene: TRBD1; abundance: few; CDR3aa: CASRAVGQGRGGYTF; CDR3nt: TGCGCCAGCAGAGCGGTAGGACAGGGGCGAGGCGGCTACACCTTC
j_gene: TRBJ1-5; v_gene: TRBV6-2/TRBV6-3; len: 15; d_gene: TRBD1; abundance: NA; CDR3aa: CASSSRGLSNQPQHF; CDR3nt: TGTGCCAGCAGTTCAAGGGGGCTTAGCAATCAGCCCCAGCATTTT
j_gene: TRBJ2-3; v_gene: TRBV5-1; len: 14; d_gene: NA; abundance: NA; CDR3aa: CASSVGLPYDTQYF; CDR3nt: TGCGCCAGCAGCGTGGGACTTCCCTACGATACGCAGTATTTT
j_gene: TRBJ2-5; v_gene: TRBV9; len: 14; d_gene: NA; abundance: NA; CDR3aa: CASSVAEGFGTQYF; CDR3nt: TGTGCCAGCAGCGTAGCGGAGGGATTCGGGACCCAGTACTTC
j_gene: TRBJ2-1; v_gene: TRBV6-5; len: 14; d_gene: NA; abundance: once; CDR3aa: CASSYGWGAHEQFF; CDR3nt: TGTGCCAGCAGTTACGGGTGGGGAGCCCATGAGCAGTTCTTC
j_gene: TRBJ2-7; v_gene: TRBV7-2; len: 15; d_gene: TRBD1; abundance: few; CDR3aa: CASSLSRGLSYEQYF; CDR3nt: TGTGCCAGCAGCTTGAGCAGGGGGCTATCCTACGAGCAGTACTTC
j_gene: TRBJ2-7; v_gene: TRBV16; len: 14; d_gene: NA; abundance: NA; CDR3aa: CASSQNLNFYEQYF; CDR3nt: TGTGCCAGCAGCCAGAACCTAAACTTCTACGAGCAGTACTTC
j_gene: TRBJ1-1; v_gene: TRBV2; len: 15; d_gene: NA; abundance: once; CDR3aa: CASSEVEDLNTEAFF; CDR3nt: TGTGCCAGCAGTGAAGTGGAGGACTTGAACACTGAAGCTTTCTTT
j_gene: TRBJ2-7; v_gene: TRBV19; len: 16; d_gene: TRBD1; abundance: once; CDR3aa: CASSIDQIKGAREQYF; CDR3nt: TGTGCCAGTAGTATAGATCAAATCAAGGGGGCGCGAGAGCAGTACTTC